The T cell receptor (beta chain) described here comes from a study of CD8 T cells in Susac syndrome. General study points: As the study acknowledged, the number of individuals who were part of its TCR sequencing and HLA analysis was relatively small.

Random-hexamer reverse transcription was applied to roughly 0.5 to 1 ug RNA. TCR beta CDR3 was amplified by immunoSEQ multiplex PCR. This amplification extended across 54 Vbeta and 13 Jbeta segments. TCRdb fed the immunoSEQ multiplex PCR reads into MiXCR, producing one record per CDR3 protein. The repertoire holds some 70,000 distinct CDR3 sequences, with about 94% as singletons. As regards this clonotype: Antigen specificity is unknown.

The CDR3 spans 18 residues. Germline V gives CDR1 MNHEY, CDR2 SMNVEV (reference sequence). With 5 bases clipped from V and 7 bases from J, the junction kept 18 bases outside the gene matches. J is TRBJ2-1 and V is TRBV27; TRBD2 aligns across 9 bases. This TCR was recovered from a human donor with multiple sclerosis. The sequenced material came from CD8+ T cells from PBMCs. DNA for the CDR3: TGTGCCAGCAGTCTGACTCCCCGAGCAGCGGGAGGAGGAAATGAGCAGTTCTTC. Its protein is CASSLTPRAAGGGNEQFF.